The 5 T cell receptor beta chains presented below share a single source sample, sequenced in a study of CD8+CD57+ T cells in acquired aplastic anemia. Sequencing was done on patients that had shown CD8+CD57+ cell expansion by flow cytometry. Genomic DNA served as template for TCR beta VDJ and CDR3 profiling. MiXCR, applied by TCRdb to the reads, yields one record per CDR3 protein. The table includes around 180,000 distinct CDR3 sequences, 48% detected once. The sample was sorted CD4+, CD8+, or CD8+CD57+ T cells (not recorded which) from PBMCs. These receptors originate from a human donor with aplastic anemia.

This clonotype has at least ten counts. The rearrangement joins TRBV11-2 to TRBJ1-6; D uncertain. This CDR3 is built from 11 residues. CDR1 is SGHAT and CDR2 is FQNNGV in the germline V gene. Between the trimmed V and J ends, which lost 5 bases and 15 bases, there was a span of 11 bases. Here the CDR3 DNA reads TGTGCCAGCAGCCCCGGGATTATCCTCCACTTT. This translates into CASSPGIILHF.

There are many counts of this clonotype. V gene TRBV3-1 combines with J gene TRBJ1-2; the match to TRBD1 covers 7 bases. The CDR3 covers 13 residues. Germline CDR1 LGHDT, CDR2 YNNKEL (reference sequence). After removal of 3 bases from V and 4 bases from J, the junction contained 2 bases not matched to a gene. DNA of the CDR3: TGTGCCAGCAGCCAGAGGGGGCTCTATGGCTACACCTTC. Translating gives CASSQRGLYGYTF.

This clonotype has a handful of counts. The chain links TRBV10-3 to TRBJ1-2; D is uncertain. Germline loops: CDR1 ENHRY, CDR2 SYGVKD. V was trimmed by 3 bases and J by 5 bases, leaving 7 bases between them. This CDR3 comprises 12 residues. CDR3 sequence reads: CAISDAGYGYTF. CDR3 in DNA: TGTGCCATCAGTGATGCTGGATATGGCTACACCTTC.

This clonotype was recorded once. The rearrangement uses TRBV24-1 and TRBJ2-7; TRBD2 might be the D (7 bases). The CDR3 contains 15 residues. V was clipped by 5 bases and J by 5 bases, with 18 bases between them. CDR1 is KGHDR, CDR2 SFDVKD, per germline. The chain's CDR3 is CATSGTGTGRDEQYF. In DNA form, the CDR3 reads TGTGCCACCAGTGGTACGGGTACAGGGAGGGACGAGCAGTACTTC.

Remarks on this clonotype: Given a much more abundant clone one base away, this may be a read error. The chain uses TRBV5-1 and TRBJ1-1, with 7 nucleotides matching TRBD1. Germline CDR1 reads SGHRS; CDR2 reads YFSETQ. There are 13 residues in the CDR3. V was pared by 2 bases and J by 7 bases, with 5 bases of the junction left unmatched. In DNA form, the CDR3 reads TGCGCCAGCAGCTTTGCACAGGGGCTTGAAGCTTTCTTT. It codes for CASSFAQGLEAFF. Full variable domain (outside the CDR3, taken from reference TRBV5-1 and TRBJ1-1): KAGVTQTPRYLIKTRGQQVTLSCSPISGHRSVSWYQQTPGQGLQFLFEYFSETQRNKGNFPGRFSGRQFSNSRSEMNVSTLELGDSALYLCASSFAQGLEAFFGQGTRLTVV.